These 18 T cell receptor beta chains came from one sample sequenced in a study of T cell repertoires in aging, cancer and after chemotherapy. Rearranged V-D-J TRB sequences were amplified with a mixed TRB-A/B primer pool. TCRdb re-called the multiplex PCR reads with MiXCR, one entry per CDR3 protein. Of 2,600 or so distinct CDR3 sequences listed, 59% are singletons. TCR beta rearrangements were amplified from peripheral blood genomic DNA. The sequenced sample consisted of blood. The receptors originated from a human donor with a blood cancer.

The V call is TRBV30, the J call TRBJ2-5, with 9 bases aligning to TRBD2. The germline V gene has CDR1 GTSNPN and CDR2 SVGIG (reference sequence). After removal of 8 bases from V and 5 bases from J, the junction contained 18 bases not matched to a gene. The CDR3 loop spans 16 amino acids. CDR3 nucleotide sequence: TGTGCCAGTAGTTACAGCGGCGGGAGGGCCCGTGAGACCCAGTACTTC. Translating it yields CASSYSGGRARETQYF. The full variable domain, with the rest looked up from reference TRBV30 and TRBJ2-5, is SQTIHQWPATLVQPVGSPLSLECTVEGTSNPNLYWYRQAAGRGLQLLFYSVGIGQISSEVPQNLSASRPQDRQFILSSKKLLLSDSGFYLCASSYSGGRARETQYFGPGTRLLVL.

This rearrangement joins TRBV30 to TRBJ1-2, with 7 bases that match TRBD1. This CDR3 spans 13 amino acids. CDR1 and CDR2 from the germline V gene are GTSNPN and SVGIG (reference sequence). Trimming cost V 1 base and J 4 bases; bases outside gene matches: 3. The chain's CDR3 is CAWSATGPYGYTF. The CDR3, as DNA: TGTGCCTGGAGTGCGACAGGGCCCTATGGCTACACCTTC.

This chain connects TRBV5-6 to TRBJ1-1; D may be TRBD1 (6 bases). CDR3 size: 13 residues. Germline V gene data show CDR1 as SGHDT and CDR2 as YYEEEE. V was shortened by 5 bases and J by 3 bases, with 11 bases between the two germline ends. This CDR3 reads CASSPYRDTEAFF. As DNA, the CDR3 is TGTGCCAGCAGTCCTTACAGGGACACTGAAGCTTTCTTT.

Worth noting for this clonotype: A much more abundant neighbour one base away suggests this may be a read error. CDR3 loop: CASSLEILRDEQFF. The CDR3 nucleotides are TGTGCCAGCAGCTTAGAAATTCTGCGGGACGAGCAGTTCTTC. The chain carries TRBV7-6 and TRBJ2-1; TRBD2 is a possible D gene (6 bases). With 1 base removed from V and 10 bases from J, the gap between germline ends came to 14 bases. CDR1 and CDR2 from the germline V gene are SGHVS and FNYEAQ. The CDR3 is 14 amino acids.

The V and J genes are TRBV7-6 and TRBJ2-5, with D possibly being TRBD2 (5 bases). CDR3 length: 14 residues. The ends were cut back, 6 bases at V and 1 base at J, with 12 bases in the middle. Germline V gene sequence: CDR1 SGHVS, CDR2 FNYEAQ. As DNA, the CDR3 is TGTGCCAGCAGGCCCGCGGGTATCCAAGAGACCCAGTACTTC. Translating gives CASRPAGIQETQYF.

To note about this clonotype: Since a much larger clone is just one base distant, this may be a read error. CDR3 nucleotide sequence: TGTGCCTGGAGTGTACGACTAGAGGGACAGTATTTT. Translated: CAWSVRLEGQYF. The chain is built from TRBV30 and TRBJ2-3; D perhaps matches TRBD2 (6 bases). Germline V gene data show CDR1 as GTSNPN and CDR2 as SVGIG (reference sequence). The CDR3 covers 12 residues. Between the trimmed V and J ends, which lost 0 bases and 12 bases, there was a span of 13 bases.

The chain has TRBV6-2 or TRBV6-3 and TRBJ2-7; 10 bases are shared with TRBD2. V dropped 5 bases and J dropped 1; count of bases not matched to a gene: 8. CDR1 is MNHEY and CDR2 is SVGEGT in the germline V gene. This CDR3 contains 16 residues. The DNA of the CDR3 is TGTGCCAGCAGTCCCCTGACTAGCGGGTTTTCCTACGAGCAGTACTTC. It encodes CASSPLTSGFSYEQYF.

This clonotype has more than one count but fewer than ten. The chain carries TRBV29-1 and TRBJ1-3, with D possibly being TRBD1 (6 bases). The germline V gene has CDR1 SQVTM and CDR2 ANQGSEA. The CDR3 loop spans 12 amino acids. Trimming removed 4 bases at V and 4 bases at J, with 8 bases between. The DNA of the CDR3 is TGCAGCGTTGCGGGGGGCGGAAACACCATATATTTT. This translates into CSVAGGGNTIYF.

The chain has TRBV20-1 and TRBJ2-1, with TRBD2 matching 12 bases. The ends lost 4 bases at V and 5 bases at J; junction bases unmatched: 6. Germline assignment: CDR1 DFQATT and CDR2 SNEGSKA (reference sequence). The CDR3 length is 15 residues. DNA of the CDR3: TGCAGTGCTATCGGGACTAGCGGGTTCAACAATGAGCAGTTCTTC. It codes for CSAIGTSGFNNEQFF.

This clonotype was counted once. The chain employs TRBV30 and TRBJ1-1, with 9 positions matching TRBD1. The CDR3 is 14 amino acids. Trimming took 3 bases from V and 5 from J; bases not matched to a gene: 7. The germline CDR1 and CDR2 sequences are GTSNPN and SVGIG (reference sequence). The CDR3 region is CAWRRDRAQTEAFF. DNA of the CDR3: TGTGCCTGGAGGAGGGACAGGGCCCAAACTGAAGCTTTCTTT.

This sequence joins TRBV6-2 or TRBV6-3 and TRBJ2-3; D gene unclear. V dropped 6 bases and J dropped 0 bases, with 10 bases sitting between them. Germline V gene lookup returns CDR1 MNHEY and CDR2 SVGEGT. This CDR3 contains 14 residues. For the CDR3, the DNA is TGTGCCAGCAGACCAACCACAAGCACAGATACGCAGTATTTT. Its translation: CASRPTTSTDTQYF.

The genes are TRBV20-1 and TRBJ2-7, with 9 bases identical to TRBD1. This CDR3 has 13 amino acids. J was trimmed by 5 bases and V by 1 base; bases with no gene match: 3. Germline loops: CDR1 DFQATT, CDR2 SNEGSKA (reference sequence). The CDR3 here is CSARGRTGDEQYF. As DNA, the CDR3 is TGCAGTGCTAGAGGGCGGACAGGGGACGAGCAGTACTTC.

Note on this clonotype: One base away lies a much larger clone, so this may be a sequencing read error. J is TRBJ2-1 and V is TRBV29-1; TRBD1 is a possible D gene (6 bases). There are 14 residues in the CDR3. CDR1 and CDR2 from the germline V gene are SQVTM and ANQGSEA. The CDR3, as DNA: TGCAGCGGTCTAGGACAGCTAACCAACAATGATCAGTTCTTC. Protein: CSGLGQLTNNDQFF.

This clonotype was seen just once. The chain combines TRBV6-5 with TRBJ2-7; D is perhaps TRBD2 (5 bases). This CDR3 is 14 amino acids long. Germline V lookup: CDR1 MNHEY, CDR2 SVGAGI. Between the trimmed V and J ends, which lost 3 bases and 3 bases, there was a span of 12 bases. CDR3 DNA: TGTGCCAGCAGTTATGAGCGGACCCGCTACGAGCAGTACTTC. As protein: CASSYERTRYEQYF.

This rearrangement joins TRBV5-4 to TRBJ2-3, with 10 bases that match TRBD2. The germline V gene encodes CDR1 SGHNT and CDR2 YYREEE (reference sequence). The CDR3 is 15 amino acids. V was clipped by 8 bases and J by 1 base; unmatched bases: 7. This chain's CDR3 is CASSYGLAGTDTQYF. As DNA, the CDR3 is TGTGCCAGTAGTTACGGACTAGCGGGCACAGATACGCAGTATTTT.

The rearrangement uses TRBV5-6 and TRBJ2-7; 7 positions agree with TRBD2. The V gene end was trimmed by 4 bases and the J gene end by 6 bases; junction bases not matched to a gene: 13. The CDR3 contains 15 residues. Per germline, CDR1 SGHDT and CDR2 YYEEEE. The CDR3 sequence is CASSTEGRGRREQYF. In DNA, the CDR3 is TGTGCCAGCAGCACCGAGGGGAGGGGAAGGCGCGAGCAGTACTTC.

For this clonotype: This sequence may be a read error, since a much larger clone differs from it by one base. This chain joins TRBV29-1 and TRBJ2-1; perhaps TRBD2 as D (5 bases). CDR1 SQVTM and CDR2 ANQGSEA come from the germline V gene. V gave up 6 bases and J gave up 10 bases, with 25 bases separating them. This CDR3 spans 15 amino acids. The CDR3 DNA follows: TGCAGCGTCCGACGAGACGTGTCATCGGGGAAGGAGCAGTTCTTC. It encodes CSVRRDVSSGKEQFF.

This chain joins TRBV6-1 and TRBJ2-7; possibly TRBD1 for D (6 bases). The V gene lost 6 bases and the J gene lost 3 bases, with 12 bases spanning the gap. CDR3 length equals 13 residues. Germline assignment: CDR1 MNHNS and CDR2 SASEGT. The CDR3 DNA reads as TGTGCCAGCAGCGGGGTAGGGGGCTACGAGCAGTACTTC. Protein sequence: CASSGVGGYEQYF.